This paragraph reports one T cell receptor beta chain. Per the original data handling: Reference gene primer amplification gave estimated nucleated cell counts. Repertoires were generated with immunoSEQ multiplex PCR, while TCRdb's copy carries only in-frame clones and drops some. Clone size and the V and J calls come from that table; the DNA yielded D and trimming. In the table there are a few hundred thousand clones, 89% of which are singletons. Germline V gives CDR1 SEHNR, CDR2 FQNEAQ (reference sequence). V gave up 5 bases and J gave up 1 base, with 11 bases separating them. The length of the CDR3 is 14 residues. The sample comes from a study of blood T cell repertoires in COVID-19. In the study overall: Sites across the United States, Italy and Spain contributed samples from acute and convalescent COVID-19. In each case, the material was cDNA or gDNA derived from T cells, B-cell-depleted T cells, or PBMCs.

Sequencing used peripheral blood. The rearrangement links TRBV7-9 to TRBJ1-1; D gene ambiguous. The TCR originated in a woman aged 55-70 years with acute or convalescent COVID-19. The CDR3 sequence is CASSPSLRNTEAFF. For the CDR3, the DNA is TGTGCCAGCAGCCCCTCTCTGCGGAACACTGAAGCTTTCTTT.